This TCR beta chain was sequenced for a study of cytomegalovirus exposure and HLA in healthy donors. Germline-derived CDR1 and CDR2 are SQVTM and ANQGSEA. Trimming removed 7 bases at V and 5 bases at J, with 14 bases between. This CDR3 is 12 amino acids long. The PCR contained 60 Vbeta and 13 Jbeta primers. Libraries were prepared by immunoSEQ multiplex PCR; TCRdb keeps only in-frame clonotypes and omits some of them. The table lists 150,000 or so clones, 60% to 80% of them singletons. This clone was counted only a few times. Its target is not known. Study-wide results and limits: Highly shared sequence variants in one cluster were likely a sequencing artifact.

Sequences were obtained from PBMCs. The rearrangement joins TRBV29-1 to TRBJ1-1; possible D gene TRBD1, 6 bases. This sequence was found in a woman in her twenties or thirties in good health and CMV-seronegative. CDR3 nucleotides: TGCAGCGAGATACAGGGTGCAACTGAAGCTTTCTTT. Its protein is CSEIQGATEAFF. Together with reference TRBV29-1 and TRBJ1-1, the CDR3 gives the full variable domain: SAVISQKPSRDICQRGTSLTIQCQVDSQVTMMFWYRQQPGQSLTLIATANQGSEATYESGFVIDKFPISRPNLTFSTLTVSNMSPEDSSIYLCSEIQGATEAFFGQGTRLTVV.